This T cell receptor (beta chain) was sequenced during a study of blood T cells in healthy people across ages. Study-level results: There was no known CMV status for donors, so expanded clonotype changes were possibly confounded. Diversity of TCR beta per million T cells declined in a roughly linear way with age. Whereas aged donors had fewer naive CD4+ cells, long-lived donors had more of them and higher diversity.

In germline, CDR1 is MDHEN, CDR2 SYDVKM. V was cut by 3 bases and J by 2 bases, with 14 bases left in between. CDR3 length equals 16 residues. Combining a sample-barcoded 5' primer with a J-beta primer mix, a second PCR ran for 7 to 11 cycles. With 12 random nucleotides, a template-switch adaptor tagged each individual cDNA molecule. TCRdb itself ran the 5' RACE reads through MiXCR, one entry per CDR3 protein. The data hold approximately 1.5 million distinct CDR3 sequences, with roughly a third observed a single time. A remark on this clonotype: What it binds is unknown.

The chain has TRBV28 and TRBJ1-5; D call uncertain. The source is a woman between 25 and 40 years old in good health. Input material: blood. The CDR3 spells CASSLGPPRGNQPQHF. The CDR3 region has the DNA TGTGCCAGCAGTTTGGGTCCCCCGAGGGGCAATCAGCCCCAGCATTTT.